What follows are 21 T cell receptor beta chains derived from one specimen sequenced in a study of blood T cell repertoires in COVID-19. Repertoires were generated with immunoSEQ multiplex PCR, while TCRdb's copy carries only in-frame clones and drops some. Of roughly 200,000 clones in the sample, about 80% were seen once. The sequenced sample was peripheral blood. The receptors here all came from a man aged 50-59 years with active or convalescent COVID-19.

V and J are TRBV5-6 and TRBJ2-5; D is undetermined. Trimming shortened V by 2 bases and J by 0 bases, and 5 bases separated the two germline ends. This CDR3 contains 13 residues. Per germline, CDR1 SGHDT and CDR2 YYEEEE. CDR3: CASSFQYQETQYF. CDR3 sequence (DNA): TGTGCCAGCAGCTTTCAATACCAAGAGACCCAGTACTTC.

This chain joins TRBV29-1 and TRBJ1-2, with 11 bases lining up with TRBD1. The CDR3 has 13 amino acids. CDR1 and CDR2 from the germline V gene are SQVTM and ANQGSEA. J lost 5 bases, V lost 4 bases, and 3 bases had no gene match. Here the CDR3 DNA reads TGCAGCGTTGCGGGACAGGGGGAATATGGCTACACCTTC. It is translated as CSVAGQGEYGYTF.

Note on this clone: Relative to the germline gene, one junction end is altered; a read error may explain this. J is TRBJ2-1 and V is TRBV3-1 (or the pseudogene TRBV3-2); 8 positions agree with TRBD2. Germline CDR1 and CDR2: LGHDT and YNNKEL (reference sequence). The CDR3 has 19 amino acids. The CDR3 nucleotides are TGTGCCCGCAGCCAAGCTTGGGGCGGGGGGCCCAGGTCCTACAATGAGCAGTTCTTC. This translates into CARSQAWGGGPRSYNEQFF.

The chain couples TRBV5-6 to TRBJ2-7, with D possibly TRBD1 on 6 matching bases. Germline lookup yields CDR1 SGHDT and CDR2 YYEEEE. The V end was cut by 0 bases, the J end by 3 bases, with 13 bases between. The CDR3 spans 15 residues. The CDR3 bases are TGTGCCAGCAGCTTGGTAGGGGGTAGGAGCTACGAGCAGTACTTC. Protein sequence: CASSLVGGRSYEQYF.

The genes are TRBV18 and TRBJ2-7, with 8 bases aligning to TRBD1. The ends lost 6 bases at V and 2 bases at J; junction bases unmatched: 9. The length of the CDR3 is 15 residues. The germline V gene encodes CDR1 KGHSH and CDR2 LQKENI. CDR3 in DNA: TGTGCCAGCTCGCCGCAGGGGGCGCCACCCTACGAGCAGTACTTC. Its translation: CASSPQGAPPYEQYF.

The V gene is TRBV4-1, the J gene TRBJ2-1; 9 nucleotides agree with TRBD2. This CDR3 has 16 amino acids. With 0 bases clipped from V and 9 bases from J, the junction kept 9 bases outside the gene matches. The germline V gene has CDR1 MGHRA and CDR2 YSYEKL. DNA for the CDR3: TGCGCCAGCAGCCAAGAGCTAGCGGGGTCCTTGGGTGAGCAGTTCTTC. Its translation: CASSQELAGSLGEQFF.

The chain employs TRBV7-9 and TRBJ2-5; weak D call: TRBD1 (6 bases). There are 15 residues in the CDR3. V was trimmed by 0 bases and J by 1 base, leaving 9 bases between them. Looked up from germline, CDR1 is SEHNR and CDR2 is FQNEAQ (reference sequence). The CDR3 is CASSLATGTQETQYF. The CDR3 coding sequence is TGTGCCAGCAGCTTAGCGACAGGTACCCAAGAGACCCAGTACTTC.

This chain connects TRBV5-6 to TRBJ1-1; D is unclear. CDR1 SGHDT and CDR2 YYEEEE come from the germline V gene. The CDR3 has 15 residues. V was pared by 2 bases and J by 5 bases, with 16 bases between. CDR3 protein: CASSFLTDSVTEAFF. Here the CDR3 DNA reads TGTGCCAGCAGCTTCCTTACTGATTCGGTAACTGAAGCTTTCTTT.

The J gene is TRBJ1-2, the V gene TRBV7-6, with D unclear. The CDR3 covers 11 residues. Trimming stripped 3 bases from V and 7 bases from J, with 6 bases between. Germline V gene sequence: CDR1 SGHVS, CDR2 FNYEAQ. Here the CDR3 reads CASSFTGGYTF. The CDR3, as DNA: TGTGCCAGCAGCTTCACGGGTGGCTACACCTTC.

This clone was seen just once. The chain has TRBV19 and TRBJ1-2; 10 nucleotides agree with TRBD1. The CDR3 has 16 amino acids. The V and J ends lost 5 bases and 6 bases, in that order; junction bases with no gene match: 12. Germline V gene lookup returns CDR1 LNHDA and CDR2 SQIVND (reference sequence). The CDR3 loop is CASSSLTGQGTNGYTF. CDR3 nucleotides: TGTGCCAGTAGTTCCTTGACGGGACAGGGGACTAATGGCTACACCTTC.

This rearrangement joins TRBV6-5 to TRBJ1-2; tentative D call: TRBD1 (5 bases). This CDR3 contains 12 residues. Trimming removed 9 bases at V and 1 base at J, with 9 bases between. In germline, CDR1 is MNHEY, CDR2 SVGAGI. CDR3 coding DNA: TGTGCCAGTAGAGGACATAACTATGGCTACACCTTC. Translation gives CASRGHNYGYTF.

This chain joins TRBV30 and TRBJ1-4, with TRBD1 as a possible D gene (6 bases). CDR1 and CDR2 from the germline V gene are GTSNPN and SVGIG (reference sequence). V was clipped by 4 bases and J by 4 bases, with 10 bases between them. This CDR3 spans 13 amino acids. The CDR3 region has the DNA TGTGCCTGGAACAGGGACATTAATGAAAAACTGTTTTTT. Protein: CAWNRDINEKLFF.

The genes are TRBV15 and TRBJ2-7; TRBD1 matches 7 bases. This CDR3 spans 14 amino acids. Trimming took 7 bases from V and 5 from J; bases not matched to a gene: 11. CDR1 LNHNV and CDR2 YYDKDF come from the germline V gene (reference sequence). The CDR3 DNA reads as TGTGCCACCACAGCAGGGGGTGGTCGAGACGAGCAGTACTTC. As protein: CATTAGGGRDEQYF.

The chain links TRBV6-2 or TRBV6-3 to TRBJ1-2; 10 nucleotides align to TRBD1. Trimming at V came to 5 bases and at J to 7 bases, leaving 7 bases not matched to a gene. CDR1 is MNHEY, CDR2 SVGEGT, per germline. The CDR3 is 14 residues long. CDR3 coding DNA: TGTGCCAGCAGTCCATCCAGGACAGGGGGTGGCTACACCTTC. Amino acid sequence: CASSPSRTGGGYTF.

The V gene is TRBV11-3, the J gene TRBJ2-1; tentatively, D is TRBD2 (7 bases). CDR1 SGHNT and CDR2 YENEEA come from the germline V gene. The CDR3 runs 15 residues. Trimming took 3 bases from V and 7 from J, leaving 16 bases between them. The CDR3 DNA sequence: TGTGCCAGCAGCTTGGGGCGGGGGCCGGGGAATGAGCAGTTCTTC. Protein product: CASSLGRGPGNEQFF.

In this sample, this clone turned up a few times. V and J are TRBV28 and TRBJ2-1, with D possibly matching TRBD1 (6 bases). Germline V CDR1 and CDR2: MDHEN, SYDVKM. The CDR3 runs 15 residues. Trimming shortened V by 5 bases and J by 6 bases, and 17 bases separated the two germline ends. The CDR3 DNA is TGTGCCAGCAGTCCCAGGACAGTTGTACGCAATGAGCAGTTCTTC. Amino acids: CASSPRTVVRNEQFF.

V and J are TRBV12-3 or TRBV12-4 and TRBJ1-1; D is ambiguous. This CDR3 region has 13 residues. Between the trimmed V and J ends, which lost 6 bases and 3 bases, there was a span of 11 bases. The CDR3 region is CASRFREHTEAFF. Written as DNA, the CDR3 is TGTGCCAGCAGATTCCGAGAACACACTGAAGCTTTCTTT.

CDR3 DNA: TGTGCCAGCAGCGTCGATCCAGGGGCGTGGACTGAAGCTTTCTTT. It encodes CASSVDPGAWTEAFF. The rearrangement links TRBV9 to TRBJ1-1; tentative D call: TRBD1 (6 bases). This CDR3 is 15 amino acids long. Trimming pared 2 bases from V and 5 bases from J, leaving 16 bases between. Germline V gene lookup returns CDR1 SGDLS and CDR2 YYNGEE.

The chain couples TRBV27 to TRBJ2-3, with D possibly TRBD1 on 5 matching bases. The V end lost 2 bases, the J end lost 0 bases, and 12 bases lay between the germline ends. The CDR3 runs 16 residues. Germline CDR1 reads MNHEY; CDR2 reads SMNVEV (reference sequence). The CDR3 region is CASSLRGIPSTDTQYF. DNA of the CDR3: TGTGCCAGCAGTTTAAGGGGTATTCCTAGCACAGATACGCAGTATTTT.

The rearrangement joins TRBV5-1 to TRBJ1-2, with 7 nucleotides matching TRBD1. The trim removed 4 bases at V and 6 bases at J, leaving 6 bases unmatched. The germline gives CDR1 SGHRS, CDR2 YFSETQ. This CDR3 has 13 residues. CDR3 region: CASSQGQINGYTF. In DNA form, the CDR3 reads TGCGCCAGCAGCCAGGGACAGATTAATGGCTACACCTTC.

The chain uses TRBV5-1 and TRBJ2-7; D is possibly TRBD2 (7 bases). The V and J ends lost 4 bases and 5 bases respectively, with 25 bases between them. CDR1 is SGHRS, CDR2 YFSETQ, per germline. The CDR3 is 17 residues long. The CDR3 DNA sequence: TGCGCCAGCAGCCGGGAAGGGGGACTACCCGTCGTCGACGAGCAGTACTTC. Protein: CASSREGGLPVVDEQYF.